This T cell receptor (beta chain) emerged from a study of CD8 T cells in ankylosing spondylitis. Points from the study as a whole: Disease-linked clones were CD8+ and relatively rare in peripheral blood. Eight highly homologous variants formed a TCR beta motif that appeared characteristic of ankylosing spondylitis blood. The clones that were linked to disease were reported to be significantly enriched in matched synovial fluid samples from ankylosing spondylitis patients.

This clonotype was seen ten or more times. Its antigen is currently unknown. Preparation of TCR beta libraries was done by quantitative 5'-RACE with molecular barcodes. TCRdb fed the 5' RACE reads into MiXCR, producing one record per CDR3 protein. The sample consists of about 160,000 distinct CDR3 sequences, 40% to 50% of them appearing once. The CDR3 loop spans 15 amino acids. V trimming: 4 bases; J trimming: 7 bases; junction bases outside the gene matches: 9. The germline V gene has CDR1 KGHDR and CDR2 SFDVKD. The material sequenced was synovial fluid, either unsorted or a sorted T cell fraction (not recorded which). This TCR was sampled from a male donor with ankylosing spondylitis. The chain carries TRBV24-1 and TRBJ2-1, with TRBD2 identical over 7 bases. CDR3 loop: CATSELAGPLNEQFF. The DNA for the CDR3 is TGTGCCACCAGTGAGTTAGCGGGCCCCCTGAATGAGCAGTTCTTC.